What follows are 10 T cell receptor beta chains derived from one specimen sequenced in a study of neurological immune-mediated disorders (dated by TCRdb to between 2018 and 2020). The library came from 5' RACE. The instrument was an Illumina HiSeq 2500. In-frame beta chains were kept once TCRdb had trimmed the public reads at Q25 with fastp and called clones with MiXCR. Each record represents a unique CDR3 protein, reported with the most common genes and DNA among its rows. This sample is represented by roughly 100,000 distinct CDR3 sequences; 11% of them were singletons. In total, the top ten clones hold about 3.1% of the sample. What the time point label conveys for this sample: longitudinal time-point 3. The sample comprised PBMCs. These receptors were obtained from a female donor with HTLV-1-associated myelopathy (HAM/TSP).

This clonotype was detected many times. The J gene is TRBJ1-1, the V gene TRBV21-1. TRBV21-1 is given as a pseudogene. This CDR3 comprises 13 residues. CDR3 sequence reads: CASMSSLNTEAFF. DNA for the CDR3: TGTGCCAGCATGAGCTCCCTGAACACTGAAGCTTTCTTT.

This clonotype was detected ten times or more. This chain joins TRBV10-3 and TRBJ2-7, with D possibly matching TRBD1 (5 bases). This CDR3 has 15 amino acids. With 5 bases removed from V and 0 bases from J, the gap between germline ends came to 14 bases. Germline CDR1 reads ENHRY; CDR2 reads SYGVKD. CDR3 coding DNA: TGTGCCATCAGTATTGGTGTGACAGTCTCCTACGAGCAGTACTTC. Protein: CAISIGVTVSYEQYF.

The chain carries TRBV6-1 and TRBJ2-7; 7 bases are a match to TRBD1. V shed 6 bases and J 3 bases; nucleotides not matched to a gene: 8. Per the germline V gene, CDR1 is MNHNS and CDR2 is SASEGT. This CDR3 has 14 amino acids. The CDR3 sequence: CASSLETGSYEQYF. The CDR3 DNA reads TGTGCCAGCAGCCTTGAGACAGGGAGCTACGAGCAGTACTTC.

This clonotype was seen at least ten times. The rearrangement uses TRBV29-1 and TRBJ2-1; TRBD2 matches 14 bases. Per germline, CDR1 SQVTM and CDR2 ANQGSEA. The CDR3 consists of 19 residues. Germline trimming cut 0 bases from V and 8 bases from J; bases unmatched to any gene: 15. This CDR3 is CSVEDTPGGLAGGGDEQFF. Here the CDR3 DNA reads TGCAGCGTTGAAGATACCCCCGGAGGACTAGCGGGGGGCGGAGATGAGCAGTTCTTC.

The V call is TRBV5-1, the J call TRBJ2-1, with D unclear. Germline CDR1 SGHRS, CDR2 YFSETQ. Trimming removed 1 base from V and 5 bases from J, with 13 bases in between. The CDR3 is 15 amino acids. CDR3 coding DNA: TGCGCCAGCAGCTTGACGGAGAGTCTTCACAATGAGCAGTTCTTC. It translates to CASSLTESLHNEQFF.

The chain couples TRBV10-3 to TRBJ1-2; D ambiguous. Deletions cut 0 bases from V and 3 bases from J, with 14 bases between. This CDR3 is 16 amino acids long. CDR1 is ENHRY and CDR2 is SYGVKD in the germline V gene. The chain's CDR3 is CAISESGPFRDYGYTF. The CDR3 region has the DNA TGTGCCATCAGTGAGTCAGGACCATTCCGCGACTATGGCTACACCTTC.

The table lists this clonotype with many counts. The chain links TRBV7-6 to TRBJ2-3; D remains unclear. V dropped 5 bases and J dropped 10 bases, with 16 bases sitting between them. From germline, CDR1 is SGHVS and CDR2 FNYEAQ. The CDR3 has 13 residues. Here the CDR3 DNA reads TGTGCCAGCAGCGGGAACCCTACCATTGCGCAGTATTTT. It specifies CASSGNPTIAQYF. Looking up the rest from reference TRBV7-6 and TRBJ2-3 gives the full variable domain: GAGVSQSPRYKVTKRGQDVALRCDPISGHVSLYWYRQALGQGPEFLTYFNYEAQQDKSGLPNDRFSAERPEGSISTLTIQRTEQRDSAMYRCASSGNPTIAQYFGPGTRLTVL.

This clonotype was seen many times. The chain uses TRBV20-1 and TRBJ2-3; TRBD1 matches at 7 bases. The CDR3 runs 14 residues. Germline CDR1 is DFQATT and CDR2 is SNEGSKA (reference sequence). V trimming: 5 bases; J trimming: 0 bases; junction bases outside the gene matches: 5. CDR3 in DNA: TGCAGTGCTGAAGGGGGCCTTAGCACAGATACGCAGTATTTT. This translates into CSAEGGLSTDTQYF.

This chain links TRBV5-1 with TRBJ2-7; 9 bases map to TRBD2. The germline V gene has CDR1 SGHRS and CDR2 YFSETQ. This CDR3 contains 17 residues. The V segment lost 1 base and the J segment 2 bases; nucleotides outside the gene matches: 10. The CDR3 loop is CASSLTPLAGAAYEQYF. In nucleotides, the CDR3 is TGCGCCAGCAGCTTGACCCCTTTAGCGGGGGCGGCCTACGAGCAGTACTTC.

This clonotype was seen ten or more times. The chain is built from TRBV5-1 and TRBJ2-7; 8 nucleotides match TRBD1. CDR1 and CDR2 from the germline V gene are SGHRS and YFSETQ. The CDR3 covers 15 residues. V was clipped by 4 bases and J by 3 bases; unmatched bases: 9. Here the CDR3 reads CASSEGTGRNYEQYF. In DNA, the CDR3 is TGCGCCAGCAGCGAGGGGACAGGACGAAACTACGAGCAGTACTTC.